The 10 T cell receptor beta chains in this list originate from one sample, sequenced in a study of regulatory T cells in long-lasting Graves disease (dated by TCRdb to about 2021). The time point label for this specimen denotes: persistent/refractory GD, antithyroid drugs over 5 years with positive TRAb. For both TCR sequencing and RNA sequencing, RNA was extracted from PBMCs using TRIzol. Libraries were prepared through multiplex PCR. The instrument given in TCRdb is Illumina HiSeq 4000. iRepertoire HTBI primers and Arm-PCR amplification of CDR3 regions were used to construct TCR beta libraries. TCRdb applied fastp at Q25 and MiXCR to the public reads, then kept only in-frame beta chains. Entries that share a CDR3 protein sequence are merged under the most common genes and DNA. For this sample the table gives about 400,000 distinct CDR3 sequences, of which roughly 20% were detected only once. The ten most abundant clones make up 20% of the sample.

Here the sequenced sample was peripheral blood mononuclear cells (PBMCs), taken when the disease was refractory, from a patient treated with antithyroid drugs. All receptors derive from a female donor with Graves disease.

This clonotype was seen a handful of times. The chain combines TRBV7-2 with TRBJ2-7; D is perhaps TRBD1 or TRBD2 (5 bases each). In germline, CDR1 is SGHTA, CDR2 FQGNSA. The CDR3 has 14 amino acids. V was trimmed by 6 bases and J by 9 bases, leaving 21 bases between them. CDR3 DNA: TGTGCCAGCAGTCCCTGGGGCGAGGGGTCCAGGCAGTACTTC. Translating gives CASSPWGEGSRQYF. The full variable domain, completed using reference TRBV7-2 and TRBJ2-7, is GAGVSQSPSNKVTEKGKDVELRCDPISGHTALYWYRQSLGQGLEFLIYFQGNSAPDKSGLPSDRFSAERTGGSVSTLTIQRTQQEDSAVYLCASSPWGEGSRQYFGPGTRLTVT.

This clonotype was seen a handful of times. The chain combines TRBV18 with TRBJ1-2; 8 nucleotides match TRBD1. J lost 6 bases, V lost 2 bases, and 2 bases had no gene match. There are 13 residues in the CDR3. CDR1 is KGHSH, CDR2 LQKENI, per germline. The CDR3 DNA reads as TGTGCCAGCTCACCAAAACAGGGGGATGGCTACACCTTC. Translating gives CASSPKQGDGYTF.

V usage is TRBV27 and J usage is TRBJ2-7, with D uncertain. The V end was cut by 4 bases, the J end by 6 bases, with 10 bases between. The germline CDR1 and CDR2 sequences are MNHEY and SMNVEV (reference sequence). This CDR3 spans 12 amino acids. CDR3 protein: CASSSWGSEQYF. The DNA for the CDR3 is TGTGCCAGCAGTTCCTGGGGATCCGAGCAGTACTTC.

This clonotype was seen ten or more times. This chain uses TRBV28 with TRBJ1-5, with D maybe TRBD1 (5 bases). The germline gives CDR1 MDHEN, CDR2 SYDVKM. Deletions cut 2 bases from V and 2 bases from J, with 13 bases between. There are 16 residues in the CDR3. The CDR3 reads CASSLRIGAGNQPQHF. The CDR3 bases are TGTGCCAGCAGTTTACGTATAGGGGCGGGCAATCAGCCCCAGCATTTT.

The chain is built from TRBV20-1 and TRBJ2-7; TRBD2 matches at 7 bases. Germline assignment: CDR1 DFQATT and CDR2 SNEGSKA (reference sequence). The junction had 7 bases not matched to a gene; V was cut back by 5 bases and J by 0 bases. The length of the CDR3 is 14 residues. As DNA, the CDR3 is TGCAGTGCTGCCCTACTAGCGAGCTCCTACGAGCAGTACTTC. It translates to CSAALLASSYEQYF.

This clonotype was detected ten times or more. The CDR3 is CASSFTSGEQYF. In DNA, the CDR3 is TGTGCCAGCAGTTTTACTAGCGGCGAGCAGTACTTC. The chain couples TRBV12-3 or TRBV12-4 to TRBJ2-7; 8 bases match TRBD2. V gave up 3 bases and J gave up 6 bases; unmatched junction bases: 1. This CDR3 comprises 12 residues.

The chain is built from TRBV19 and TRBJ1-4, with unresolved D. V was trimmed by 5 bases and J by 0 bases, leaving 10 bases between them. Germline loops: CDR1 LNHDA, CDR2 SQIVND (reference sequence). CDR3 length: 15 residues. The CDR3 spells CASSFGIATNEKLFF. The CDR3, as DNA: TGTGCCAGTAGTTTCGGGATTGCAACTAATGAAAAACTGTTTTTT.

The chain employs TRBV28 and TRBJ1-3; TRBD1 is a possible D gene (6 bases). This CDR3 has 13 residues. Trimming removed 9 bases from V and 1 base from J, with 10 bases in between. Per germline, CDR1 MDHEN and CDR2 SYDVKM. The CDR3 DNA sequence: TGTGCCAGTTCACAGGGTTCTGGAAACACCATATATTTT. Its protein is CASSQGSGNTIYF.

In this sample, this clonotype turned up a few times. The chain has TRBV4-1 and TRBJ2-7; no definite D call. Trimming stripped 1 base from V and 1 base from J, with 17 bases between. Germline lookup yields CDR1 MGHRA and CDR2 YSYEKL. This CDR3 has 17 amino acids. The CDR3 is CASSQGTGRVPSYEQYF. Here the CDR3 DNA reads TGCGCCAGCAGCCAAGGAACGGGCCGGGTCCCTTCCTACGAGCAGTACTTC.

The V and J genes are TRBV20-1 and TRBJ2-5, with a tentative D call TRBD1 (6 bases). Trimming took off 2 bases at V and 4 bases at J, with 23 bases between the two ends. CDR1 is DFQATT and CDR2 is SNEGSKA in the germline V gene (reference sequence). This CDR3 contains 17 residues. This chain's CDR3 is CSARPRTPGQGGETQYF. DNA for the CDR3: TGCAGTGCTAGACCCAGAACTCCGGGCCAAGGGGGAGAGACCCAGTACTTC.